A selection of T cell receptor beta chains follows, all from one sample in a study of T cell responses to AZD1222 COVID-19 vaccine. Sequenced by immunoSEQ multiplex PCR; TCRdb stores in-frame clones only, minus some. There are 45,000 to 55,000 clones in the sample; just over 85% occur only once, and 6.5% to 8.5% lies in the top ten. The sample consisted of peripheral blood, taken 28 days after the second AZD1222 dose. Every receptor here comes from an adult who received the AZD1222 COVID-19 vaccine. Both conserved end residues are part of each CDR3. D genes are given only for firm matches. Part of the rows lack a size; the others show once, few, many or a class for expanded clones.

size	D	V	J	CDR3	DNA
-	-	TRBV27	TRBJ1-5	CASSLFARDQPQHF	TGTGCCAGCAGTTTATTTGCGAGGGATCAGCCCCAGCATTTT
-	-	TRBV6-5	TRBJ1-2	CASRAGDSFGYTF	TGTGCCAGCAGAGCAGGGGACTCGTTTGGCTACACCTTC
-	-	TRBV5-6	TRBJ1-3	CASSSTREATIYF	TGTGCCAGCAGCTCTACCCGAGAGGCAACCATATATTTT
-	-	TRBV3-1/TRBV3-2	TRBJ2-7	CASSQSGIGNEQYF	TGTGCCAGCAGCCAATCGGGGATAGGCAACGAGCAGTACTTC
-	-	TRBV29-1	TRBJ1-1	CSAGEQGNTEAFF	TGCAGCGCTGGCGAACAGGGGAACACTGAAGCTTTCTTT
-	-	TRBV14	TRBJ1-1	CASSQAERGRGTEAFF	TGTGCCAGCAGCCAAGCTGAACGGGGGAGAGGCACTGAAGCTTTCTTT
-	-	TRBV7-3	TRBJ2-5	CASSPSARSTETQYF	TGTGCCAGCAGCCCCTCGGCCAGGTCAACGGAGACCCAGTACTTC
-	TRBD1	TRBV27	TRBJ1-2	CASSLDRGFGYGYTF	TGTGCCAGCAGCCTGGACAGGGGATTCGGCTATGGCTACACCTTC
-	-	TRBV12-3/TRBV12-4	TRBJ2-1	CASSLTPADEQFF	TGTGCCAGCAGTCTGACCCCTGCGGATGAGCAGTTCTTC
few	-	TRBV11-3	TRBJ2-5	CASSLVYGLSEETQYF	TGTGCCAGCAGCTTAGTGTACGGACTATCAGAAGAGACCCAGTACTTC
-	TRBD1	TRBV3-1/TRBV3-2	TRBJ2-7	CASSTGQGIYEQYF	TGTGCCAGCAGCACTGGACAGGGGATCTACGAGCAGTACTTC
-	-	TRBV6-2/TRBV6-3	TRBJ1-5	CASSYTDGPVGPQHF	TGTGCCAGCAGTTACACGGACGGCCCTGTGGGGCCCCAGCATTTT
-	-	TRBV6-6	TRBJ2-3	CASSLSDGTDTQYF	TGTGCCAGCAGCCTCTCCGACGGCACAGATACGCAGTATTTT
-	TRBD1	TRBV2	TRBJ2-2	CASKFDRGVGGELFF	TGTGCCAGCAAGTTCGACAGGGGTGTGGGCGGGGAGCTGTTTTTT
few	TRBD2	TRBV19	TRBJ2-1	CASNPLRAGGAHEQFF	TGTGCCAGTAATCCCCTCCGTGCGGGAGGGGCCCATGAGCAGTTCTTC
-	-	TRBV5-4	TRBJ1-2	CASSSNLQGSYLRYTF	TGTGCCAGCAGCTCGAACCTACAGGGCTCCTATTTACGCTACACCTTC
-	-	TRBV28	TRBJ2-3	CASVEGARTDTQYF	TGTGCCAGCGTTGAAGGAGCGAGGACAGATACGCAGTATTTT
-	-	TRBV11-2	TRBJ1-2	CASSLGPSRGTNYGYTF	TGTGCCAGCAGCTTAGGCCCTTCGAGGGGCACTAACTATGGCTACACCTTC
-	-	TRBV28	TRBJ2-7	CASSLNYEQYF	TGTGCCAGCAGCCTTAACTACGAGCAGTACTTC
-	TRBD2	TRBV30	TRBJ2-3	CAWNRYSGRVTDTQYF	TGTGCCTGGAATCGGTATAGCGGGAGGGTTACAGATACGCAGTATTTT
-	-	TRBV5-6	TRBJ2-7	CASSLAKSGTWEQYF	TGTGCCAGCAGCTTGGCCAAATCCGGGACCTGGGAGCAGTACTTC
-	-	TRBV6-4	TRBJ2-1	CASSDSERAHEQFF	TGTGCCAGCAGTGACTCTGAGAGGGCCCATGAGCAGTTCTTC
-	-	TRBV12-5	TRBJ2-1	CASGLSQDYPFSEQFF	TGTGCTAGTGGTTTGTCCCAGGACTACCCCTTCAGTGAGCAGTTCTTC
-	TRBD1	TRBV7-8	TRBJ2-7	CASSQGQGAKYF	TGTGCCAGCAGCCAAGGACAGGGGGCGAAGTACTTC
-	-	TRBV5-1	TRBJ1-6	CASSLAGLSPLHF	TGCGCCAGCAGCTTAGCAGGGCTGTCACCCCTCCACTTT
-	-	TRBV30	TRBJ2-3	CAWSPGVTDTQYF	TGTGCCTGGAGTCCCGGGGTCACAGATACGCAGTATTTT
once	TRBD1	TRBV5-8	TRBJ1-5	CASSPPRGGGQPQHF	TGTGCCAGCAGCCCCCCAAGAGGGGGCGGCCAGCCCCAGCATTTT